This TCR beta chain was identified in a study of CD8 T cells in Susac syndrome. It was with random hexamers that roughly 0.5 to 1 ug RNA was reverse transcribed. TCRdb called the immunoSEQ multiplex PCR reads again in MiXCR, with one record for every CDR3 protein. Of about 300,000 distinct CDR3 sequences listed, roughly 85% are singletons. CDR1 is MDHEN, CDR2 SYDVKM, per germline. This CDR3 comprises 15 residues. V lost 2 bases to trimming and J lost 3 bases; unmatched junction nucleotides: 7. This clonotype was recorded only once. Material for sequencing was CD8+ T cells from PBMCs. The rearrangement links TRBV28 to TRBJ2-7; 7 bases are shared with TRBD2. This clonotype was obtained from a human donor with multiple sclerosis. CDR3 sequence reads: CASSLRLAAFYEQYF. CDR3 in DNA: TGTGCCAGCAGTTTAAGGCTAGCGGCCTTCTACGAGCAGTACTTC.